This T cell receptor (beta chain) derives from a study of blood T cell repertoires in COVID-19. Trimming left V 2 bases short and J 0 bases short, with 8 bases between. The CDR3 extends over 15 amino acids. Germline V lookup: CDR1 MNHNY, CDR2 SVGAGI (reference sequence). In the source study's methods: Estimation of nucleated cell counts was performed using reference gene primer amplification. The protocol was immunoSEQ multiplex PCR, while the TCRdb copy is restricted to in-frame clones and leaves out a portion. For V, J and clone size, that table is used; D and trimming come from the DNA. The table lists some 83,000 clones, roughly 79% of them singletons, with approximately 44% in the top ten.

Sequencing input: peripheral blood. The chain couples TRBV6-6 to TRBJ1-3, with D perhaps matching TRBD1 (5 bases). This clonotype originated in a man older than 75 with acute or convalescent COVID-19. This chain's CDR3 is CASSYGGNSGNTIYF. The CDR3 DNA follows: TGTGCCAGCAGTTACGGGGGGAACTCTGGAAACACCATATATTTT.